This T cell receptor (beta chain) was identified during a study of read filtering for tumor transcriptome and immune sequencing. For the study at large: The cohort had over 16 men and roughly 13 women aged roughly 40 to 80, mean about 68 years.

This clonotype came up many times. Its antigen is currently unknown. CDR3 length: 18 amino acids. The V end was cut by 1 base, the J end by 0 bases, with 13 bases between. CDR1 and CDR2 (germline): LGHNA, YNFKEQ. The library was built from 400 ng RNA with molecular barcoded adaptors for alpha/delta and beta/gamma chains. A single record per CDR3 protein comes from TCRdb applying MiXCR to the reads. Of 85,000 to 100,000 distinct CDR3 sequences listed, 20% to 25% are singletons. Every patient had bone marrow sampled while the disease was active. Whole-study findings and limits: This fraction held mixed bone marrow immune cells after CD138-negative sorting. Approximately 77% of IR-seq clonotypes had a single read, yet these held approximately 3.5% of reads.

The clonotype originates from a donor older than 35 with multiple myeloma. The rearrangement uses TRBV4-2 and TRBJ2-6, with D unresolved. The specimen sequenced was a population of CD138-negative cells sorted from bone marrow. The CDR3 bases are TGTGCCAGCAGCCAAGCCCACGCAAGCAGCTCTGGGGCCAACGTCCTGACTTTC. Its translation: CASSQAHASSSGANVLTF.